The 5 T cell receptor beta chains below come from one sample, sequenced in a study of shared clonotypes between healthy human individuals (dated by TCRdb to 2019 to 2021). Library construction relied on the immunoSEQ multiplex PCR assay. As stored in TCRdb, this immuneACCESS dataset retains in-frame rearrangements with V and J assigned. A fraction of the clones does not appear; measured against another copy, unresolved V genes explain less than half of the discrepancy, and the remainder lacks a known reason. This sample is represented by more than 2,000,000 clones; roughly nine tenths of them were singletons. The top ten constitute over 0.12% of the sample. The sample was naive CD4+ T cells sorted from blood. Per the publication, the cell subset or site label means: CD45RA+ positively selected. Receptor source: a young man in good health.

This clone was picked up one time. The rearrangement uses TRBV18 and TRBJ2-1; TRBD2 is a possible D gene (6 bases). The V end lost 1 base, the J end lost 4 bases, and 11 bases lay between the germline ends. From germline, CDR1 is KGHSH and CDR2 LQKENI. The length of the CDR3 is 15 residues. The CDR3 loop is CASSPQSGFYNEQFF. Here the CDR3 DNA reads TGTGCCAGCTCACCACAGAGCGGGTTTTACAATGAGCAGTTCTTC.

The chain employs TRBV10-3 and TRBJ1-2; 9 bases map to TRBD1. Germline V CDR1 and CDR2: ENHRY, SYGVKD. This CDR3 region has 16 residues. V was clipped by 0 bases and J by 1 base; unmatched bases: 3. CDR3: CAISESLGQGNYGYTF. The CDR3 bases are TGTGCCATCAGTGAGTCGTTGGGACAGGGTAACTATGGCTACACCTTC.

This clone was detected only once. This sequence joins TRBV7-2 and TRBJ2-1; 11 bases agree with TRBD2. V shed 5 bases and J 4 bases; nucleotides not matched to a gene: 7. The CDR3 extends over 16 amino acids. Germline loops: CDR1 SGHTA, CDR2 FQGNSA. This CDR3 reads CASSQGTSGRYNEQFF. The CDR3 DNA reads TGTGCCAGCAGCCAGGGCACTAGCGGGAGATACAATGAGCAGTTCTTC.

The chain employs TRBV5-1 and TRBJ1-3; possibly TRBD1 for D (5 bases). The V gene's germline CDR1 is SGHRS and CDR2 YFSETQ. The V and J ends lost 4 bases and 0 bases respectively, with 11 bases between them. The CDR3 sequence is 15 residues long. CDR3 nucleotide sequence: TGCGCCAGCAGCCCCGAGGGACCCTCTGGAAACACCATATATTTT. This codes for CASSPEGPSGNTIYF.

About this clone itself: The sample holds other DNA sequences that translate to the same CDR3. This rearrangement joins TRBV18 to TRBJ1-2; D gene uncertain. There are 13 residues in the CDR3. Per the germline V gene, CDR1 is KGHSH and CDR2 is LQKENI. Deletions cut 6 bases from V and 2 bases from J, with 10 bases between. This CDR3 is CASSPPGNYGYTF. The CDR3 DNA follows: TGTGCCAGCTCTCCTCCGGGGAACTATGGCTACACCTTC.